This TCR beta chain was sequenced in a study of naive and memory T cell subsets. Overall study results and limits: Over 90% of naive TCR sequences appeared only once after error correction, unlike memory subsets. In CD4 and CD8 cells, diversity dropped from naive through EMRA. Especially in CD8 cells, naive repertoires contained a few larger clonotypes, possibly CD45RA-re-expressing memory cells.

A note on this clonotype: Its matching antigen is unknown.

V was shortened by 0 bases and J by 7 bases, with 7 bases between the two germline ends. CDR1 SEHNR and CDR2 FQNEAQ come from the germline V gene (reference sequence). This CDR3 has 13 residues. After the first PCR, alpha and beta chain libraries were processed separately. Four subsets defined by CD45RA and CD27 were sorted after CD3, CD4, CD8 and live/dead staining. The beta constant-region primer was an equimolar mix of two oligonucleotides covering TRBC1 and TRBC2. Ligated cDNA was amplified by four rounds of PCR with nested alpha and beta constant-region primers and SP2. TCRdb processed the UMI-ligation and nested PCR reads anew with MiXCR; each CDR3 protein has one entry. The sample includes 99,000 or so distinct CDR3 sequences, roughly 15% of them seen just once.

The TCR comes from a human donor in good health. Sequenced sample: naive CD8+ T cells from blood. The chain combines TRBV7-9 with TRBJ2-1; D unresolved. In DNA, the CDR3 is TGTGCCAGCAGCTTAGCGGGCATGAATGAGCAGTTCTTC. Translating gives CASSLAGMNEQFF.